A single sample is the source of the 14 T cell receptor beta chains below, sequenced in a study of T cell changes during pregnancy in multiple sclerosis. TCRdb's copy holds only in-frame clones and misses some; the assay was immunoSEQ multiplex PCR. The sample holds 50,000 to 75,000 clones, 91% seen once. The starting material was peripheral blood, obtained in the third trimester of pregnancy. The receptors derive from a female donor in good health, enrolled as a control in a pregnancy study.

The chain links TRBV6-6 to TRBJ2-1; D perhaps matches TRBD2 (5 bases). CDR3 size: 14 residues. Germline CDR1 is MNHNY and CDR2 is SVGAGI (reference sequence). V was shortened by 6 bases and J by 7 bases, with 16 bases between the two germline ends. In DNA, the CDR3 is TGTGCCAGCAGGAGCGGCTATTTGAAAAATGAGCAGTTCTTC. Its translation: CASRSGYLKNEQFF.

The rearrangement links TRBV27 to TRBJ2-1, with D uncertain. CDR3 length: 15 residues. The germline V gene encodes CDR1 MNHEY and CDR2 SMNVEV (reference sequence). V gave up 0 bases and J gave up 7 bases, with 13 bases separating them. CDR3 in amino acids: CASSLSHLGSNEQFF. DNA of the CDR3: TGTGCCAGCAGTTTATCCCACCTAGGTTCAAATGAGCAGTTCTTC.

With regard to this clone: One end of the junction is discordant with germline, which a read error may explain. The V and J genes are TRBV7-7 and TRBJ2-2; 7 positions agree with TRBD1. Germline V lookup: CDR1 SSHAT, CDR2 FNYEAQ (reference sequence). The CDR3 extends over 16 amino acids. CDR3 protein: CASSPRRGGFTGELFF. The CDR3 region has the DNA TGTGCTAGCAGCCCCCGTAGAGGGGGCTTCACCGGGGAGCTGTTTTTT.

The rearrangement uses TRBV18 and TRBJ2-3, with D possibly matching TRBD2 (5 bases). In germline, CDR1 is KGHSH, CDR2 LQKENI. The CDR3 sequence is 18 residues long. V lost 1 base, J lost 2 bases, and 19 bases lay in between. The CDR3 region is CASSPLSWSGSLTDTQYF. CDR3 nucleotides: TGTGCCAGCTCACCACTTTCTTGGAGTGGGAGCCTCACAGATACGCAGTATTTT.

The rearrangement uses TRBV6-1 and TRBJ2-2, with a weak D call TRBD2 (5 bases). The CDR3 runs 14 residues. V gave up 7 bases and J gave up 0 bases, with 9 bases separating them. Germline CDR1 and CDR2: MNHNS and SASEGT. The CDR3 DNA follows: TGTGCCAGCAACCCAGCGGCGAACACCGGGGAGCTGTTTTTT. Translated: CASNPAANTGELFF.

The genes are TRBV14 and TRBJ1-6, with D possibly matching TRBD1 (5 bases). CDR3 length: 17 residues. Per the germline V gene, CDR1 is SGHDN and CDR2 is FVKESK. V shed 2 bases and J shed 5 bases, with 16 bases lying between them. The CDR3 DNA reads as TGTGCCAGCAGCCAAAGAGCGGGGGTAGGGAATAATTCACCCCTCCACTTT. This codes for CASSQRAGVGNNSPLHF.

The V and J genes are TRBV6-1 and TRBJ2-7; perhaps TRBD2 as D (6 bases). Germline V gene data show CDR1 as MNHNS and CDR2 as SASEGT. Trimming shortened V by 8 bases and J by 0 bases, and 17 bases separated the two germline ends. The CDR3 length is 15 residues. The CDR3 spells CASGTSLWSSYEQYF. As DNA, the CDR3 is TGTGCCAGCGGGACTTCACTATGGAGCTCCTACGAGCAGTACTTC.

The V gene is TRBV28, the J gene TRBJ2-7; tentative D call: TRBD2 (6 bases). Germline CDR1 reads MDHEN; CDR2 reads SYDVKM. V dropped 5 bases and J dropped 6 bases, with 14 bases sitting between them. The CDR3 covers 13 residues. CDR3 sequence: CASSPRWGGEQYF. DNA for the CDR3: TGTGCCAGCAGTCCGCGGTGGGGAGGCGAGCAGTACTTC. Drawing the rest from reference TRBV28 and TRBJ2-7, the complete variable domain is DVKVTQSSRYLVKRTGEKVFLECVQDMDHENMFWYRQDPGLGLRLIYFSYDVKMKEKGDIPEGYSVSREKKERFSLILESASTNQTSMYLCASSPRWGGEQYFGPGTRLTVT.

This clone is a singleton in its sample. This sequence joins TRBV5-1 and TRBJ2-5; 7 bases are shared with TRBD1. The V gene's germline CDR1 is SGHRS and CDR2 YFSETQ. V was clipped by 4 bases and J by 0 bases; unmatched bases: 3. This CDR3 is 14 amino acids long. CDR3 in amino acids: CASSLGQNQETQYF. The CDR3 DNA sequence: TGCGCCAGCAGCCTGGGACAGAACCAAGAGACCCAGTACTTC.

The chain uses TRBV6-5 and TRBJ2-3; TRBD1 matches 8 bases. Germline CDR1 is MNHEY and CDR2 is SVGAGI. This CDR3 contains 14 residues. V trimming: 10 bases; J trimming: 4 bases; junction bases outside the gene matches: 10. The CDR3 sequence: CATADRVFSDTQYF. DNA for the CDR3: TGTGCCACCGCGGACAGGGTTTTCTCAGATACGCAGTATTTT.

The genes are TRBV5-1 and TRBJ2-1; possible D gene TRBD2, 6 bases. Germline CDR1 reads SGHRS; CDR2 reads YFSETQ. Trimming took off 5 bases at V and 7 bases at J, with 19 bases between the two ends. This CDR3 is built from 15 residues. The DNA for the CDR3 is TGCGCCAGCAGACCGCCGGGCCTAGGAGGGAATGAGCAGTTCTTC. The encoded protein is CASRPPGLGGNEQFF.

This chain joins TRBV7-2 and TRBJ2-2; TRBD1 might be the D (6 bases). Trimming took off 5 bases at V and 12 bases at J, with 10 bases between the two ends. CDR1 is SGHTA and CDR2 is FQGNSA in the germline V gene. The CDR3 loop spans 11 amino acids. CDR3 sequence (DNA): TGTGCCAGCAGCCCCGGGGACAAGCTGTTTTTT. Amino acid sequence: CASSPGDKLFF.

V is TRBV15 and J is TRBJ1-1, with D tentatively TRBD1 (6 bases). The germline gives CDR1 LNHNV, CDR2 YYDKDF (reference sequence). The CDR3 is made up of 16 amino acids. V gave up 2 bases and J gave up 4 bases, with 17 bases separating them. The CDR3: CATSRQGRDKGTEAFF. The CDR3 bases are TGTGCCACCAGCAGACAGGGGCGCGATAAGGGCACTGAAGCTTTCTTT.

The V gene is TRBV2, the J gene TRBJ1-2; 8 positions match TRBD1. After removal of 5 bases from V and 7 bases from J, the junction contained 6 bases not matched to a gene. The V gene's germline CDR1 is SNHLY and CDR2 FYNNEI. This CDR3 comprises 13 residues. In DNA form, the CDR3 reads TGTGCCAGCAGTACCCGGACAGGGAGTGGCTACACCTTC. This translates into CASSTRTGSGYTF. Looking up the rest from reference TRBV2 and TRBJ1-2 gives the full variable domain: EPEVTQTPSHQVTQMGQEVILRCVPISNHLYFYWYRQILGQKVEFLVSFYNNEISEKSEIFDDQFSVERPDGSNFTLKIRSTKLEDSAMYFCASSTRTGSGYTFGSGTRLTVV.